This paragraph reports one T cell receptor beta chain. Produced via immunoSEQ multiplex PCR; TCRdb's table is partial and in-frame only. The sample has around 30,000 clones, approximately 93% seen once. The CDR3 contains 14 residues. The V gene end was trimmed by 4 bases and the J gene end by 3 bases; junction bases not matched to a gene: 2. Per the germline V gene, CDR1 is LGHNA and CDR2 is YNFKEQ. The data were obtained in a study of control samples from healthy donors and cancer patients. The chain carries TRBV4-2 and TRBJ2-5; TRBD2 agrees at 10 bases. The receptor's source is a man aged 40-49 years with colorectal cancer. The sequencing input was PBMCs. The CDR3 sequence is CASSPLAGEETQYF. The CDR3 nucleotides are TGTGCCAGCAGCCCTCTAGCGGGGGAAGAGACCCAGTACTTC.